These 22 T cell receptor beta chains originate from one sample sequenced in a study of T-cell reconstitution after alpha-beta-depleted transplantation in children. A TCRbeta library incorporating unique molecular identifiers was prepared. From the PCR reads, TCRdb called clonotypes with MiXCR, one entry per CDR3 protein. The sample consists of hundreds of thousands of distinct CDR3 sequences, 15% to 20% of them appearing once. This specimen was PBMCs from the stem cell graft donor, taken from the stem cell graft. The receptors stem from a human donor who donated a stem cell graft to a child with acute lymphoblastic leukemia.

This clonotype was counted a few times. J is TRBJ1-3 and V is TRBV4-1, with D perhaps matching TRBD1 (6 bases). Germline V gene sequence: CDR1 MGHRA, CDR2 YSYEKL. The CDR3 is made up of 14 amino acids. Trimming stripped 0 bases from V and 4 bases from J, with 7 bases between. DNA of the CDR3: TGCGCCAGCAGCCAAGAAGGACAGGGAAACACCATATATTTT. Encoded protein: CASSQEGQGNTIYF.

This clonotype was found a few times. The genes are TRBV9 and TRBJ1-2, with D tentatively TRBD1 (5 bases). CDR3 size: 17 residues. V was cut by 0 bases and J by 5 bases, with 20 bases left in between. The germline V gene has CDR1 SGDLS and CDR2 YYNGEE. CDR3 coding DNA: TGTGCCAGCAGCGTAGAGAGGGAGGGGCCTTACCTTTATGGCTACACCTTC. This sequence encodes CASSVEREGPYLYGYTF.

This clonotype came up a few times. V is TRBV7-9 and J is TRBJ2-1, with no clear D. Germline V gene lookup returns CDR1 SEHNR and CDR2 FQNEAQ (reference sequence). The length of the CDR3 is 14 residues. Trimming removed 5 bases from V and 4 bases from J, with 12 bases in between. CDR3 DNA: TGTGCCAGCAGCCCCCTCGTGAGTTACAATGAGCAGTTCTTC. Translated, it gives CASSPLVSYNEQFF.

This clonotype was counted only a few times. J is TRBJ2-1 and V is TRBV6-2 or TRBV6-3; D may match TRBD1 or TRBD2 (5 bases each). The V gene's germline CDR1 is MNHEY and CDR2 SVGEGT. V shed 6 bases and J shed 9 bases, with 15 bases lying between them. The CDR3 has 13 residues. The CDR3 protein is CASRSGTYFEQFF. The CDR3 DNA sequence: TGTGCCAGCAGATCCGGGACCTATTTTGAGCAGTTCTTC.

This clonotype was picked up a small number of times. V gene TRBV10-3 combines with J gene TRBJ1-3; D may be TRBD1 (6 bases). CDR3 length: 15 residues. Trimming removed 3 bases from V and 4 bases from J, with 13 bases in between. CDR1 is ENHRY and CDR2 is SYGVKD in the germline V gene. The CDR3 bases are TGTGCCATCAGTGAATTGGGGGGCGAAGGAAACACCATATATTTT. This translates into CAISELGGEGNTIYF.

This clonotype showed up just a few times. The chain uses TRBV6-5 and TRBJ1-4, with 8 nucleotides matching TRBD1. The CDR3 has 16 residues. Germline V CDR1 and CDR2: MNHEY, SVGAGI. The junction had 7 bases not matched to a gene; V was cut back by 0 bases and J by 7 bases. CDR3 protein: CASSYSRTGKIEKLFF. The DNA of the CDR3 is TGTGCCAGCAGTTACTCCCGGACAGGGAAGATTGAAAAACTGTTTTTT.

This clonotype was observed at least ten times. This sequence joins TRBV6-2 or TRBV6-3 and TRBJ1-1; no clear D. The V end was cut by 0 bases, the J end by 1 base, with 6 bases between. The CDR3 loop spans 14 amino acids. From germline, CDR1 is MNHEY and CDR2 SVGEGT. CDR3 in amino acids: CASSYSMGNTEAFF. The DNA of the CDR3 is TGTGCCAGCAGTTACTCGATGGGGAACACTGAAGCTTTCTTT.

The chain recombines TRBV5-1 with TRBJ2-1; D could derive from TRBD1 or TRBD2 (6 bases each). The CDR3 is 16 residues long. Germline lookup yields CDR1 SGHRS and CDR2 YFSETQ. Trimming shortened V by 4 bases and J by 0 bases, and 14 bases separated the two germline ends. In nucleotides, the CDR3 is TGCGCCAGCAGCCGATTCGGGGGCCTCTCCTACAATGAGCAGTTCTTC. As protein: CASSRFGGLSYNEQFF.

This clonotype showed up just a few times. The chain joins TRBV29-1 to TRBJ2-7; D is possibly TRBD1 (5 bases). Germline-derived CDR1 and CDR2 are SQVTM and ANQGSEA. The CDR3 has 13 residues. V was pared by 1 base and J by 3 bases, with 10 bases between. The CDR3 bases are TGCAGCGTTGAAGGTCCAGGGATCTACGAGCAGTACTTC. This gives the protein CSVEGPGIYEQYF.

The table lists this clonotype with a few counts. The chain has TRBV6-5 and TRBJ2-7, with 11 bases that match TRBD2. Germline CDR1 MNHEY, CDR2 SVGAGI. This CDR3 contains 16 residues. The J segment lost 2 bases and the V segment lost 2 bases, leaving 5 bases of the junction unmatched. The CDR3 sequence is CASSYEGLAEPYEQYF. CDR3 bases: TGTGCCAGCAGTTACGAGGGACTAGCGGAACCCTACGAGCAGTACTTC.

The CDR3 loop is CSARDIGGSYEQYF. CDR3 nucleotides: TGCAGTGCTAGAGATATCGGGGGGTCCTACGAGCAGTACTTC. The chain recombines TRBV20-1 with TRBJ2-7; TRBD2 agrees at 7 bases. V gave up 0 bases and J gave up 1 base; unmatched junction bases: 3. This CDR3 region has 14 residues. Germline V gene lookup returns CDR1 DFQATT and CDR2 SNEGSKA (reference sequence).

This clonotype was seen only a few times. The chain links TRBV24-1 to TRBJ2-4; 8 positions agree with TRBD2. The CDR3 sequence is 16 residues long. Germline V gene lookup returns CDR1 KGHDR and CDR2 SFDVKD. The V gene end was trimmed by 2 bases and the J gene end by 8 bases; junction bases not matched to a gene: 10. The CDR3 sequence is CATSDSPREGRDIQYF. CDR3 nucleotide sequence: TGTGCCACCAGTGATTCACCCCGGGAGGGCCGAGACATTCAGTACTTC.

This chain links TRBV11-2 with TRBJ2-7; D may be TRBD1 or TRBD2 (5 bases each). The V end was cut by 1 base, the J end by 6 bases, with 19 bases between. The germline V gene has CDR1 SGHAT and CDR2 FQNNGV. The CDR3 runs 16 residues. CDR3 residues: CASSLARDPGFGEQYF. For the CDR3, the DNA is TGTGCCAGCAGCTTAGCCCGGGACCCGGGGTTTGGCGAGCAGTACTTC.

The table lists this clonotype with a few counts. This rearrangement joins TRBV27 to TRBJ2-7, with 7 positions matching TRBD1. V was clipped by 0 bases and J by 2 bases; unmatched bases: 4. Germline CDR1 MNHEY, CDR2 SMNVEV (reference sequence). The CDR3 runs 15 residues. CDR3 residues: CASSLSTGQTYEQYF. In DNA form, the CDR3 reads TGTGCCAGCAGTTTATCTACGGGACAGACCTACGAGCAGTACTTC.

In this sample, this clonotype turned up a few times. The chain employs TRBV4-2 and TRBJ1-2, with D uncertain. V shed 0 bases and J shed 0 bases, with 8 bases lying between them. Per the germline V gene, CDR1 is LGHNA and CDR2 is YNFKEQ. The CDR3 extends over 15 amino acids. The CDR3, as DNA: TGTGCCAGCAGCCAAGATCTCACAGCTAACTATGGCTACACCTTC. Translating gives CASSQDLTANYGYTF.

The chain recombines TRBV18 with TRBJ1-3, with 7 nucleotides matching TRBD1. The CDR3 extends over 16 amino acids. The V gene's germline CDR1 is KGHSH and CDR2 LQKENI. J gave up 8 bases and V 3 bases, and 13 bases lay outside the gene matches. DNA for the CDR3: TGTGCCAGCTCACCGTCCGGAGGGGGCGCGTCGGACACCATATATTTT. It yields the protein CASSPSGGGASDTIYF.

This clonotype appeared many times. A read error may account for a junction end that differs from germline. The rearrangement links TRBV5-1 to TRBJ1-1; 7 bases agree with TRBD1. Germline V gives CDR1 SGHRS, CDR2 YFSETQ. This CDR3 region has 15 residues. CDR3 nucleotide sequence: TGTGCCAGCAGTTTAGCGGGACAGATGAACACTGAAGCTTTCTTT. Translated: CASSLAGQMNTEAFF.

This clonotype was recorded a few times. The genes are TRBV27 and TRBJ2-7; no firm D call. The CDR3 length is 13 residues. The V gene's germline CDR1 is MNHEY and CDR2 SMNVEV (reference sequence). V lost 0 bases to trimming and J lost 3 bases, with 6 bases between them. The CDR3 loop is CASSLSILYEQYF. CDR3 bases: TGTGCCAGCAGTTTATCGATACTCTACGAGCAGTACTTC.

This clonotype has a handful of counts. The J gene is TRBJ1-4, the V gene TRBV11-2; the D is unclear. This CDR3 contains 16 residues. V lost 4 bases, J lost 0 bases, and 12 bases lay in between. Germline CDR1 is SGHAT and CDR2 is FQNNGV. CDR3 loop: CASSSLRRATNEKLFF. The CDR3 DNA follows: TGTGCCAGCAGCTCCTTACGACGTGCAACTAATGAAAAACTGTTTTTT.

This clonotype has only a few counts. The rearrangement links TRBV18 to TRBJ1-1; D might be TRBD1 (6 bases). Germline V gene lookup returns CDR1 KGHSH and CDR2 LQKENI. The germline V and J ends were trimmed by 4 bases and 7 bases, with 13 bases remaining between them. The CDR3 has 13 amino acids. This CDR3 is CASSHRAAGEAFF. DNA of the CDR3: TGTGCCAGCTCACACAGGGCGGCGGGTGAAGCTTTCTTT.

This clonotype was seen a handful of times. This chain connects TRBV27 to TRBJ1-1; D gene unclear. The length of the CDR3 is 12 residues. Germline V CDR1 and CDR2: MNHEY, SMNVEV (reference sequence). V was clipped by 7 bases and J by 4 bases, with 10 bases between them. The CDR3 is CASISWGTEAFF. In nucleotides, the CDR3 is TGTGCCAGCATATCATGGGGCACTGAAGCTTTCTTT.

This clonotype appeared a few times. CDR3 sequence: CSVQREGKTDTQYF. The DNA for the CDR3 is TGCAGCGTCCAGCGGGAGGGGAAAACAGATACGCAGTATTTT. V is TRBV29-1 and J is TRBJ2-3, with 10 nucleotides matching TRBD2. Germline trimming cut 6 bases from V and 3 bases from J; bases unmatched to any gene: 6. Germline values: CDR1 SQVTM, CDR2 ANQGSEA. This CDR3 region has 14 residues.